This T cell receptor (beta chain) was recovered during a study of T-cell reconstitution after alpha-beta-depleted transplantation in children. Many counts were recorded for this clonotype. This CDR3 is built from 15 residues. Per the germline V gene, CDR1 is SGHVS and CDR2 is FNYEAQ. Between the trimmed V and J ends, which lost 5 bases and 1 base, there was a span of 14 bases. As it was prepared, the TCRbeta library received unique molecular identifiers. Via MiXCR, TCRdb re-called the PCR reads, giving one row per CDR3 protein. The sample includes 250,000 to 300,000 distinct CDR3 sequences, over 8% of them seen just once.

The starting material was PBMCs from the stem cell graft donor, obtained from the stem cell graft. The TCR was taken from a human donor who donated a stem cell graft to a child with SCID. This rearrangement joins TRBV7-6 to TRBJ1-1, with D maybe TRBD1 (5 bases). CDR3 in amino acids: CASSNQDGGNTEAFF. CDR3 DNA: TGTGCCAGCAGCAACCAGGACGGGGGGAACACTGAAGCTTTCTTT.